The rows below give T cell receptor beta chains drawn from one sample of a study of response to subunit inactivated influenza vaccine. Each CDR3 protein is one row after TCRdb ran MiXCR on the RT-PCR reads. The sample records fewer than 800,000 distinct CDR3 sequences, about a sixth being singletons. Here the sequenced sample was PBMCs from blood, taken about 11 days after vaccination. The source is a man aged 45-60 years who received an inactivated influenza vaccine. CDR3s include the opening cysteine and the closing phenylalanine or tryptophan. A D gene is named only where the DNA matches it firmly. Rows give clone size only sometimes, using once, few, many, or a class for an expanded clone.

>TRBV18|TRBJ1-5|NA|NA
TGTGCCAGCTCGTTCCATCCAGAACAGCCCCAGCATTTT
CASSFHPEQPQHF
>TRBV7-2|TRBJ2-3|TRBD2|NA
TGTGCCAGCAGCTTAGCTCTAGCGGGAGCAGATACGCAGTATTTT
CASSLALAGADTQYF
>TRBV7-9|TRBJ2-3|TRBD2|few
TGTGCCAGCAGCTCCGGGACTAGAAGCACAGATACGCAGTATTTT
CASSSGTRSTDTQYF
>TRBV6-1|TRBJ2-7|TRBD1|few
TGTGCCAGCAGTCGGACAGGTCTCCGCGAGCAGTACTTC
CASSRTGLREQYF
>TRBV21-1|TRBJ2-7|NA|NA
TGTGCCAGCAGCCAAAGGCAGGGTAACGAGCAGTACTTC
CASSQRQGNEQYF
>TRBV20-1|TRBJ2-3|TRBD1|once
TGCAGAGCACACCGGGACAGGGCACCAGATACGCAGTATTTT
CRAHRDRAPDTQYF
>TRBV7-6|TRBJ2-2|NA|NA
TGTGCCAGCAGCCAGATCGGGGAGACCGGGGAGCTGTTTTTT
CASSQIGETGELFF
>TRBV30|TRBJ2-6|NA|many
TGTGGGGGGTCGCCCTCCTCTGGGGCCAACGTCCTGACTTTC
CGGSPSSGANVLTF
>TRBV20-1|TRBJ1-5|NA|few
TGCAGTGCCGGAACTGAGCCCCAGCATTTT
CSAGTEPQHF
>TRBV7-2|TRBJ1-1|NA|few
TGTGCCAGCAGCCGCAGGGTGAACACTGAAGCTTTCTTT
CASSRRVNTEAFF
>TRBV6-1|TRBJ1-1|NA|NA
TGTGCCAGCAGGAAACTCGACAGTATGGACACTGAAGCTTTCTTT
CASRKLDSMDTEAFF
>TRBV12-3/TRBV12-4|TRBJ1-1|NA|many
TGTGCCAGCAGTTTCGGGCAGGCGACTGAAGCTTTCTTT
CASSFGQATEAFF
>TRBV23-1|TRBJ2-5|TRBD2|NA
TGCGCCAGCACCCTTCGGGGAGGGGAAGAGACCCAGTACTTC
CASTLRGGEETQYF
>TRBV20-1|TRBJ2-1|NA|once
TGCAGTGCTAGAGATAGACTTCTGGGGGAGCAGTTCTTC
CSARDRLLGEQFF
>TRBV20-1|TRBJ2-1|TRBD2|NA
TGCAGTGCTACTACCCTGTCTGGCGGGAGGCTCAATGAGCAGTTCTTC
CSATTLSGGRLNEQFF
>TRBV6-2/TRBV6-3|TRBJ2-1|NA|NA
TGTGCCAGCAGTTACTCGAATTTTCCGAGGTGGGAGCCCCGGACTAATGAGCAGTTCTTC
CASSYSNFPRWEPRTNEQFF
>TRBV25-1|TRBJ2-2|NA|NA
TGTGCCAGTAGAGCGGAGGAGAACACCGGGGAGCTGTTTTTT
CASRAEENTGELFF
>TRBV12-3/TRBV12-4|TRBJ2-4|NA|few
TGTGCCAGCAGTTTGAGGGGAAACGCCAAAAACATTCAGTACTTC
CASSLRGNAKNIQYF
>TRBV7-2|TRBJ2-1|NA|NA
TGTGCCAGCAGCCCCCCGGGGATCCCAGGTGTCGATGAGCAGTTCTTC
CASSPPGIPGVDEQFF
>TRBV28|TRBJ2-5|NA|NA
TGTGCCAGCAGCGACACTTTAGAGACCCAGTACTTC
CASSDTLETQYF
>TRBV10-3|TRBJ2-1|TRBD1|many
TGTGCCATTGGGGTGGGCAGGGGGACCGATGAGCAGTTCTTC
CAIGVGRGTDEQFF
>TRBV20-1|TRBJ2-7|TRBD2|NA
TGCAGTGCCGTTAGCGGGAGGGCCATCGAGCAGTACTTC
CSAVSGRAIEQYF
>TRBV12-3/TRBV12-4|TRBJ2-3|NA|many
TGTGCCAGCAGCCCCGGCTCCAGCGAAAGCACAGATACGCAGTATTTT
CASSPGSSESTDTQYF
>TRBV2|TRBJ2-3|NA|few
TGTGCCAGCAGTGAGGGACTTCGCACAGATACGCAGTATTTT
CASSEGLRTDTQYF
>TRBV20-1|TRBJ1-1|NA|NA
TGCAGTGCTAGGGCAGGCAGCATGAACACTGAAGCTTTCTTT
CSARAGSMNTEAFF
>TRBV12-3/TRBV12-4|TRBJ2-1|NA|NA
TGTGCCAGCAGTTTGTTAACAGGGAGATACAATGAGCAGTTCTTC
CASSLLTGRYNEQFF
>TRBV29-1|TRBJ2-3|TRBD2|many
TGCAGCGTTCTGACTAGCGGAGATACGCAGTATTTT
CSVLTSGDTQYF
>TRBV29-1|TRBJ2-2|NA|NA
TGCAGCGCCGGCCACACCGGGGAGCTGTTTTTT
CSAGHTGELFF
>TRBV20-1|TRBJ2-1|NA|few
TGCAGTGCTGGTATACTAGTTAAGAATGAGCAGTTCTTC
CSAGILVKNEQFF
>TRBV6-1|TRBJ2-7|TRBD2|few
TGTGCCAGCAGTCTAGGCCCTTTCCTAGCGGGGGCCTACGAGCAGTACTTC
CASSLGPFLAGAYEQYF
>TRBV28|TRBJ2-3|NA|NA
TGTGCCGCCACCCGGACAAGCCTCACAGATACGCAGTATTTT
CAATRTSLTDTQYF
>TRBV27|TRBJ2-2|TRBD2|many
TGTGCCAGCAGCGTGGAAGGGGGACTAGCGCTCGAGACCGGGGAGCTGTTTTTT
CASSVEGGLALETGELFF
>TRBV7-9|TRBJ1-1|NA|few
TGTGCCAGCAGACTAGGGAACACTGAAGCTTTCTTT
CASRLGNTEAFF
>TRBV20-1|TRBJ2-3|NA|NA
TGCAGTGCTAGTAAGGGGACGCTTGAGGATACGCAGTATTTT
CSASKGTLEDTQYF
>TRBV6-1|TRBJ2-1|TRBD2|NA
TGTGCCAGCACCCCGGGGACTAGCGGGACCTACAATGAGCAGTTCTTC
CASTPGTSGTYNEQFF
>TRBV12-5|TRBJ2-1|NA|few
TGTGCTAGTGGGCAGCCGGGGAGTGAGCAGTTCTTC
CASGQPGSEQFF
>TRBV12-3/TRBV12-4|TRBJ2-7|TRBD1|NA
TGTGCCAGCAGTGCGGACAGGGGAGGGTACGAGCAGTACTTC
CASSADRGGYEQYF
>TRBV27|TRBJ1-2|NA|NA
TGTGCCAGCAGTGGGCACGGGAACAACTATGGCTACACCTTC
CASSGHGNNYGYTF
>TRBV6-1|TRBJ2-7|NA|few
TGTGCCAGCAGACGAAATCGACAGTCCTACGAGCAGTACTTC
CASRRNRQSYEQYF
>TRBV15|TRBJ2-7|NA|few
TGTGCCACCAGCAGAGATCGGGGCGAGCAGTACTTC
CATSRDRGEQYF
>TRBV4-1|TRBJ2-4|NA|few
TGCGCCAGCAGCCAAAATCCGGGTGCCAAAAACATTCAGTACTTC
CASSQNPGAKNIQYF
>TRBV18|TRBJ2-7|NA|few
TGTGCCAGCTCACCAGGCAGTCCCTCCGAGCAGTACTTC
CASSPGSPSEQYF
>TRBV27|TRBJ2-7|NA|few
TGTGCCAGCAGTTGGGGGAAGGCCTACGAGCAGTACTTC
CASSWGKAYEQYF
>TRBV20-1|TRBJ2-1|TRBD1|NA
TGCAGTGCTAGAGATTCCCACAGGGGGCTCAATGAGCAGTTCTTC
CSARDSHRGLNEQFF
>TRBV12-3/TRBV12-4|TRBJ1-2|NA|few
TGTGCCAGCAGTCCATTTAACTATGGCTACACCTTC
CASSPFNYGYTF
>TRBV7-6|TRBJ2-5|NA|NA
TGTGCCAGCAGTCGACCGGGAGTTCAAGAGACCCAGTACTTC
CASSRPGVQETQYF